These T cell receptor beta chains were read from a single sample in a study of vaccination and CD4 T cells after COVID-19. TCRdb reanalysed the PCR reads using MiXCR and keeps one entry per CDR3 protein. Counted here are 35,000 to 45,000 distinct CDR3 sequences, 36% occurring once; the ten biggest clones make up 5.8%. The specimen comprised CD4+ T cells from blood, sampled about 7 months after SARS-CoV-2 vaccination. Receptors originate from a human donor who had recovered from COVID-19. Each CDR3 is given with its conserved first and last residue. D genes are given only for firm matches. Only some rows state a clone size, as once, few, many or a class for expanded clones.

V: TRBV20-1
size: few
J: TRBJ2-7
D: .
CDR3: CSASGRGREFSYEQYF
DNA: TGCAGTGCTAGTGGCAGGGGGAGGGAGTTCTCCTACGAGCAGTACTTC

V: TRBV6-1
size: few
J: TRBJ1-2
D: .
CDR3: CASRRIGGPYGYTF
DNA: TGTGCCAGCAGAAGAATTGGCGGACCCTATGGCTACACCTTC

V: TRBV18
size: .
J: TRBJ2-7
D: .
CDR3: CASSPGVESYEQYF
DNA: TGTGCCAGCTCACCGGGCGTCGAGTCCTACGAGCAGTACTTC

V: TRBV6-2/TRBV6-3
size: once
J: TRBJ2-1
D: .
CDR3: CASSYGRLTYNEQFF
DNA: TGTGCCAGCAGTTACGGCCGGCTCACCTACAATGAGCAGTTCTTC

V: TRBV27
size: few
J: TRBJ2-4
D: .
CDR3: CASGERVAKNIQYF
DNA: TGTGCCAGCGGGGAAAGGGTAGCCAAAAACATTCAGTACTTC

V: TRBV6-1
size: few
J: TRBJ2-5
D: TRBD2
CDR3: CASSAGFWTSGRGGETQYF
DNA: TGTGCCAGCAGTGCAGGGTTTTGGACTAGCGGGAGGGGTGGGGAGACCCAGTACTTC

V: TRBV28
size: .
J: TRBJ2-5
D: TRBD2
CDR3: CASRNRGGWETQYF
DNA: TGTGCCAGCAGAAACCGGGGAGGGTGGGAGACCCAGTACTTC

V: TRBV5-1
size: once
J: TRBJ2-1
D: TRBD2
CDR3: CASSLQRGSYNEQFF
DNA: TGCGCCAGCAGCTTGCAGCGGGGCTCCTACAATGAGCAGTTCTTC

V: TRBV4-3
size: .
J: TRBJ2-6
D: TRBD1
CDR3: CASSQDRGQPSGANVLTF
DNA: TGCGCCAGCAGCCAAGACAGGGGGCAACCTTCTGGGGCCAACGTCCTGACTTTC

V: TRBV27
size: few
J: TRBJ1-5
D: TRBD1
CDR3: CASSPGQGNQPQHF
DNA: TGTGCCAGCAGTCCCGGACAGGGCAATCAGCCCCAGCATTTT

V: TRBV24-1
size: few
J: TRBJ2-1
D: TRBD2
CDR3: CATSDLGSGSGDEQFF
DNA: TGTGCCACCAGTGATTTGGGGAGCGGGAGTGGTGATGAGCAGTTCTTC

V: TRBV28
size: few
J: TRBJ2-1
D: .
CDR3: CASSLSADNEQFF
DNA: TGTGCCAGCAGTTTATCGGCCGACAATGAGCAGTTCTTC

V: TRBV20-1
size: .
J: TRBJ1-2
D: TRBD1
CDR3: CSASRGQPNYGYTF
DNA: TGCAGTGCTTCAAGGGGGCAGCCCAACTATGGCTACACCTTC

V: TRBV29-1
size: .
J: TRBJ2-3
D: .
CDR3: CSVGALTDTQYF
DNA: TGCAGCGTGGGAGCGCTAACAGATACGCAGTATTTT

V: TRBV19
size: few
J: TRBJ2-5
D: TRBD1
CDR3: CASSRQGAQLYQETQYF
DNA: TGTGCCAGTAGCCGGCAGGGGGCCCAACTGTACCAAGAGACCCAGTACTTC

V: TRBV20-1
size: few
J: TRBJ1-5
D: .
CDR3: CSASQGRSSQPQHF
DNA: TGCAGTGCTAGTCAAGGCAGGTCCTCTCAGCCCCAGCATTTT

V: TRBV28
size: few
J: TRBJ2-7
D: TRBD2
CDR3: CASSTRKGREGYVPYEQYF
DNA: TGTGCCAGCAGTACCCGAAAGGGCAGGGAGGGGTATGTCCCCTACGAGCAGTACTTC

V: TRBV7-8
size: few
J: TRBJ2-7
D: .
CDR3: CASSGQFEQYF
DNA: TGTGCCAGCAGCGGGCAGTTCGAGCAGTACTTC

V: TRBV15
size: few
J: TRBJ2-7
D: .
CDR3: CATSSNRVYEQYF
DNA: TGTGCCACCAGCAGTAACAGGGTCTACGAGCAGTACTTC

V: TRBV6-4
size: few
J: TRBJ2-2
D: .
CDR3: CASRVDRATGELFF
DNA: TGTGCCAGCAGAGTCGACCGGGCCACCGGGGAGCTGTTTTTT

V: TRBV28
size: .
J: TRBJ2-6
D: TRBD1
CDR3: CASSRRQGASSGANVLTF
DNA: TGTGCCAGCAGCCGAAGACAGGGGGCCAGCTCTGGGGCCAACGTCCTGACTTTC

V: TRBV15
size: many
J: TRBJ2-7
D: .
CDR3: CATSRDIVREQYF
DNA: TGTGCCACCAGCAGAGACATTGTACGCGAGCAGTACTTC

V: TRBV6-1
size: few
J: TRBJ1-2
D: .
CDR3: CASKQAPSENYGYTF
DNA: TGTGCCAGCAAACAAGCCCCGTCAGAAAACTATGGCTACACCTTC

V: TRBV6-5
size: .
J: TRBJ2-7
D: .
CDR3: CASSYSLFDRRKTYEQYF
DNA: TGTGCCAGCAGTTACTCGCTCTTCGACAGGCGAAAAACGTACGAGCAGTACTTC

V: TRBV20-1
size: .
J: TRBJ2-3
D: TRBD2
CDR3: CSAGTSGSGVDTQYF
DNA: TGCAGTGCTGGGACTAGCGGGAGTGGGGTGGATACGCAGTATTTT

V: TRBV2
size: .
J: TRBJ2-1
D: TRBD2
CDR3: CASRETSGTYNEQFF
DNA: TGTGCCAGCAGAGAGACTAGCGGAACCTACAATGAGCAGTTCTTC

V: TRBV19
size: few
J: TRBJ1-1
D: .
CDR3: CASRTSNTEAFF
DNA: TGTGCCAGTAGGACATCGAACACTGAAGCTTTCTTT

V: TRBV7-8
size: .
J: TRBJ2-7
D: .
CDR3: CASSYGGAEQYF
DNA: TGTGCCAGCAGCTATGGGGGGGCCGAGCAGTACTTC

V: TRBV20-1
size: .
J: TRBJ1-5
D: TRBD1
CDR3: CSARSVTGDQPQHF
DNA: TGCAGTGCTAGATCCGTGACAGGGGATCAGCCCCAGCATTTT

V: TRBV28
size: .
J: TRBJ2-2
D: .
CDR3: CASSLFSGSNTGELFF
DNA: TGTGCCAGCAGTTTATTTTCCGGGAGTAACACCGGGGAGCTGTTTTTT

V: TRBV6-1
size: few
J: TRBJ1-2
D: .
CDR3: CASRRGREDGYTF
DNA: TGTGCCAGCCGAAGGGGCAGGGAGGATGGCTACACCTTC

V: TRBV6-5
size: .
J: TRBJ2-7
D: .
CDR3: CASSLGAGYEQYF
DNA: TGTGCCAGCAGTTTGGGTGCCGGCTACGAGCAGTACTTC

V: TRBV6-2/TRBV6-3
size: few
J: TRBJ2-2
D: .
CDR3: CASSPLNPKYTGELFF
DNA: TGTGCCAGCAGTCCCCTCAACCCCAAGTATACCGGGGAGCTGTTTTTT

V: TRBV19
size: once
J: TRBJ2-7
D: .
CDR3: CASRRDKTYEQYF
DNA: TGTGCCAGTCGAAGGGACAAAACCTACGAGCAGTACTTC

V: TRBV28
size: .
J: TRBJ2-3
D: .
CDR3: CASSGDFTDTQYF
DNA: TGTGCCAGCAGTGGGGACTTCACAGATACGCAGTATTTT

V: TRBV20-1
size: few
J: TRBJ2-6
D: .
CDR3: CSAKKPSPSGGANVLTF
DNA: TGCAGTGCCAAAAAGCCGTCTCCGTCTGGAGGGGCCAACGTCCTGACTTTC